This passage covers 32 T cell receptor beta chains from one sample sequenced in a study of CD8 T cells in ankylosing spondylitis. The antigens for these receptors are not known. Study-wide results and limits: Ankylosing spondylitis blood appeared to be characterized by a TCR beta motif of 7 to 9 highly homologous variants.

TCRdb processed the 5' RACE reads anew with MiXCR; each CDR3 protein has one entry. This sample has a few hundred thousand distinct CDR3 sequences, with roughly 13% found just once. Sequenced: blood, either unsorted or a sorted T cell fraction (not recorded which). The origin of the receptors is a male donor with ankylosing spondylitis.

Ten or more counts support this clonotype. The chain recombines TRBV20-1 with TRBJ2-7; TRBD1 agrees at 9 bases. With 2 bases clipped from V and 6 bases from J, the junction kept 11 bases outside the gene matches. From germline, CDR1 is DFQATT and CDR2 SNEGSKA (reference sequence). CDR3 length: 15 residues. Written as DNA, the CDR3 is TGCAGTGCTAGACCTATACAGGGGGCCGAAGGCGAGCAGTACGTC. It encodes CSARPIQGAEGEQYV.

This clonotype was seen more than once but under ten times. The CDR3, as DNA: TGTGCCACCAGCAGAGATTTGACTGGGGCCAACGTCCTGACTTTC. This codes for CATSRDLTGANVLTF. J is TRBJ2-6 and V is TRBV15, with no clear D. The germline V gene has CDR1 LNHNV and CDR2 YYDKDF (reference sequence). The CDR3 runs to 15 residues. Between the trimmed V and J ends, which lost 0 bases and 2 bases, there was a span of 5 bases.

This clonotype was detected only a few times. The CDR3 is CASSQSITRSLHF. DNA for the CDR3: TGTGCCAGCAGCCAATCGATTACGAGGTCCCTCCACTTT. V usage is TRBV7-2 and J usage is TRBJ1-6, with D uncertain. Germline V CDR1 and CDR2: SGHTA, FQGNSA. The CDR3 contains 13 residues. Trimming left V 5 bases short and J 14 bases short, with 16 bases between.

This chain joins TRBV28 and TRBJ1-2; D not resolved. In germline, CDR1 is MDHEN, CDR2 SYDVKM. This CDR3 comprises 13 residues. V was pared by 4 bases and J by 5 bases, with 11 bases between. The CDR3 nucleotides read TGTGCCAGCAGTTCCCCTAGCCATTATGGCTACACCTTC. It translates to CASSSPSHYGYTF.

In its sample, this clonotype was seen a few times. This chain connects TRBV6-1 to TRBJ2-3; TRBD2 matches at 8 bases. Germline CDR1 reads MNHNS; CDR2 reads SASEGT. This CDR3 contains 14 residues. Unmatched junction bases numbered 10, after V lost 7 bases and J lost 7 bases. CDR3 protein: CASTPGGVWNTQYF. CDR3 in DNA: TGTGCCAGCACCCCGGGGGGGGTTTGGAATACGCAGTATTTT.

This clonotype was counted between two and nine times. The chain carries TRBV10-3 and TRBJ2-3, with D perhaps given as TRBD1 or TRBD2 (6 bases each). The CDR3 loop spans 14 amino acids. Germline V CDR1 and CDR2: ENHRY, SYGVKD. The V gene lost 6 bases and the J gene lost 4 bases, with 14 bases spanning the gap. The DNA of the CDR3 is TGTGCCATCAGCCGAGGGGGGTCCGCAGATACGCAGTATTTT. It encodes CAISRGGSADTQYF.

This clonotype is classed as medium-sized (0.01 to 0.1%). This chain connects TRBV29-1 to TRBJ2-1; D might be TRBD2 (5 bases). V was clipped by 8 bases and J by 0 bases, with 14 bases between them. The length of the CDR3 is 14 residues. Germline V gene sequence: CDR1 SQVTM, CDR2 ANQGSEA. This chain's CDR3 is CSSVLSGSYNEQFF. CDR3 sequence (DNA): TGCAGCTCCGTCCTGAGCGGCTCCTACAATGAGCAGTTCTTC.

The chain recombines TRBV5-1 with TRBJ2-1; 10 nucleotides agree with TRBD2. Germline trimming cut 0 bases from V and 12 bases from J; bases unmatched to any gene: 9. The CDR3 is 15 amino acids. CDR1 is SGHRS, CDR2 YFSETQ, per germline. The chain's CDR3 is CASSLEVAGGRRQFF. DNA of the CDR3: TGCGCCAGCAGCTTGGAAGTAGCGGGAGGACGTCGGCAGTTCTTC.

This clonotype was observed many times. The chain is built from TRBV27 and TRBJ1-3; weak D call: TRBD1 (5 bases). The CDR3 totals 15 residues. The germline V and J ends were trimmed by 3 bases and 1 base, with 10 bases remaining between them. Germline values: CDR1 MNHEY, CDR2 SMNVEV (reference sequence). CDR3 coding DNA: TGTGCCAGCAGTTTCGGGGCCCAATCTGGAAACACCATATATTTT. Its protein product is CASSFGAQSGNTIYF.

This clonotype appeared a few times. The V and J genes are TRBV19 and TRBJ2-1, with TRBD1 matching over 8 bases. J was trimmed by 7 bases and V by 5 bases; bases with no gene match: 7. Looked up from germline, CDR1 is LNHDA and CDR2 is SQIVND (reference sequence). The CDR3 has 14 amino acids. DNA of the CDR3: TGTGCCAGTAGTCTCAGGACAGGGAGGAATGAGCAGTTCTTC. It codes for CASSLRTGRNEQFF.

The CDR3 loop reads CASSTLAGDYNEQFF. The CDR3 region has the DNA TGCGCCAGCAGTACACTAGCGGGAGACTACAATGAGCAGTTCTTC. This chain connects TRBV5-1 to TRBJ2-1; 11 nucleotides align to TRBD2. The ends lost 5 bases at V and 3 bases at J; junction bases unmatched: 4. Germline V gives CDR1 SGHRS, CDR2 YFSETQ. This CDR3 comprises 15 residues.

This clonotype has more than one count but fewer than ten. In DNA, the CDR3 is TGTGCCAGCAGCCACCCCGACAGGGGCGATGAAGCTTTCTTT. It encodes CASSHPDRGDEAFF. The chain couples TRBV4-2 to TRBJ1-1, with 8 bases aligning to TRBD1. Germline V gene lookup returns CDR1 LGHNA and CDR2 YNFKEQ. This CDR3 region has 14 residues. V trimming: 3 bases; J trimming: 7 bases; junction bases outside the gene matches: 7.

The chain recombines TRBV10-2 with TRBJ2-7; D is unclear. The CDR3 loop spans 12 amino acids. From germline, CDR1 is WSHSY and CDR2 SAAADI. V lost 0 bases and J 6 bases, leaving 6 bases between the germline ends. CDR3 DNA sequence: TGCGCCAGCAGTGAGTCGTTCCCCGAGCAGTACTTC. Its protein product is CASSESFPEQYF.

J is TRBJ2-7 and V is TRBV20-1, with 8 bases matching TRBD1. Germline values: CDR1 DFQATT, CDR2 SNEGSKA (reference sequence). There are 12 residues in the CDR3. In nucleotides, the CDR3 is TGCAGTGCTAGAAACCCCCAGGGGGCCGACTCCGTC. Translation gives CSARNPQGADSV.

This clonotype turned up a few times. The chain employs TRBV4-1 and TRBJ1-2; a weak D match, TRBD1 (6 bases). This CDR3 is built from 17 residues. Germline CDR1 is MGHRA and CDR2 is YSYEKL. V shed 2 bases and J shed 4 bases, with 20 bases lying between them. The CDR3 protein is CASSQTTSWTAFYGYTF. CDR3 DNA sequence: TGCGCCAGCAGCCAAACCACCTCCTGGACAGCTTTCTATGGCTACACCTTC.

The sample holds a few counts of this clonotype. V usage is TRBV2 and J usage is TRBJ1-2; TRBD1 is a possible D gene (5 bases). Trimming stripped 5 bases from V and 3 bases from J, with 13 bases between. Germline CDR1 is SNHLY and CDR2 is FYNNEI. The CDR3 spans 14 residues. CDR3: CASSLGGGYYGYTF. DNA of the CDR3: TGTGCCAGCAGTCTCGGGGGAGGGTACTATGGCTACACCTTC.

This clonotype occurred many times. The chain carries TRBV13 and TRBJ2-7, with 9 bases fitting TRBD1. The CDR3 is 13 amino acids. Looked up from germline, CDR1 is PRHDT and CDR2 is FYEKMQ (reference sequence). V was pared by 6 bases and J by 6 bases, with 6 bases of the junction left unmatched. CDR3 nucleotide sequence: TGTGCCAGCAGTGCCGGACAGGGGCGCGAGCAGTACTTC. This encodes CASSAGQGREQYF.

This clonotype was observed a few times. This chain uses TRBV5-5 with TRBJ2-7; either TRBD1 or TRBD2 may supply D (5 bases each). CDR3 length equals 16 residues. From germline, CDR1 is SGHKS and CDR2 YYEKEE (reference sequence). V was clipped by 1 base and J by 2 bases, with 16 bases between them. In nucleotides, the CDR3 is TGTGCCAGCAGCTTGAGAAATTTCGGGGCTCCCTACGAGCAGTACTTC. Translating gives CASSLRNFGAPYEQYF.

The V call is TRBV7-9, the J call TRBJ2-7; tentative D call: TRBD2 (6 bases). V was cut by 5 bases and J by 3 bases, with 8 bases left in between. Germline V gene sequence: CDR1 SEHNR, CDR2 FQNEAQ (reference sequence). This CDR3 has 12 amino acids. CDR3 amino acids: CASSLDYYEQYF. The CDR3 nucleotides read TGTGCCAGCAGCCTGGACTACTACGAGCAGTACTTC.

The genes are TRBV20-1 and TRBJ2-7; D might be TRBD1 or TRBD2, each matching 5 bases. V dropped 6 bases and J dropped 2 bases, with 8 bases sitting between them. CDR1 and CDR2 from the germline V gene are DFQATT and SNEGSKA (reference sequence). This CDR3 is 11 amino acids long. CDR3 sequence reads: CSAGAAYEQYF. In DNA form, the CDR3 reads TGCAGTGCCGGGGCCGCCTACGAGCAGTACTTC.

The V and J genes are TRBV4-1 and TRBJ2-6, with D maybe TRBD2 (5 bases). Looked up from germline, CDR1 is MGHRA and CDR2 is YSYEKL. V shed 3 bases and J shed 2 bases, with 5 bases lying between them. There are 14 residues in the CDR3. The CDR3 bases are TGCGCCAGCAGCCAGAGGGCTGGGGCCAACGTCCTGACTTTC. This gives the protein CASSQRAGANVLTF.

This clonotype was counted only a few times. The V gene is TRBV18, the J gene TRBJ2-1, with D unresolved. The CDR3 is 14 amino acids. Germline CDR1 and CDR2: KGHSH and LQKENI. Trimming took 6 bases from V and 3 from J, leaving 12 bases between them. The CDR3: CASSLRASYNEQFF. The CDR3 nucleotides are TGTGCCAGCTCCCTGCGAGCGAGCTACAATGAGCAGTTCTTC.

This clonotype was seen a handful of times. This sequence joins TRBV10-3 and TRBJ2-7, with TRBD2 identical over 8 bases. V was pared by 8 bases and J by 0 bases, with 6 bases of the junction left unmatched. Germline lookup yields CDR1 ENHRY and CDR2 SYGVKD. CDR3 length equals 14 residues. CDR3 loop: CAIRLSGGSYEQYF. The CDR3 region has the DNA TGTGCCATCCGGTTAAGCGGGGGCTCCTACGAGCAGTACTTC.

The chain combines TRBV29-1 with TRBJ1-2; D unresolved. Germline loops: CDR1 SQVTM, CDR2 ANQGSEA. CDR3 length: 12 residues. Trimming stripped 7 bases from V and 0 bases from J, with 9 bases between. DNA of the CDR3: TGCAGCGGTTGGCTTTCTAACTATGGCTACACCTTC. It specifies CSGWLSNYGYTF.

V gene TRBV20-1 combines with J gene TRBJ2-1, with 11 bases fitting TRBD1. The CDR3 runs to 18 residues. The trim removed 3 bases at V and 3 bases at J, leaving 13 bases unmatched. Per germline, CDR1 DFQATT and CDR2 SNEGSKA (reference sequence). The CDR3 nucleotides are TGCAGTGCTAGCCCGCTACCGGGACAGGGGGAGAACTACAATGAGCAGTTCTTC. Residues: CSASPLPGQGENYNEQFF.

This clonotype was detected a few times. The V and J genes are TRBV6-1 and TRBJ2-1; 8 bases align to TRBD1. This CDR3 region has 15 residues. CDR1 is MNHNS, CDR2 SASEGT, per germline. Losses at the gene ends were 6 bases for V and 9 bases for J; bases not matched to a gene: 13. The CDR3 region is CASSDGTGAIGEQFF. In DNA, the CDR3 is TGTGCCAGCAGCGATGGGACAGGTGCAATCGGTGAGCAGTTCTTC.

The CDR3 loop reads CASSQESLLANEQFF. CDR3 coding DNA: TGTGCCAGCAGCCAAGAGTCCTTACTAGCGAATGAGCAGTTCTTC. This chain uses TRBV4-2 with TRBJ2-1, with 7 bases aligning to TRBD2. The CDR3 spans 15 residues. Germline-derived CDR1 and CDR2 are LGHNA and YNFKEQ. V lost 0 bases, J lost 7 bases, and 6 bases stayed unmatched.

This clonotype showed up just a few times. CDR3 region: CASSQVDSYNEQFF. The DNA of the CDR3 is TGTGCCAGCAGCCAAGTCGACTCCTACAATGAGCAGTTCTTC. The chain joins TRBV3-1 to TRBJ2-1; D unresolved. Germline lookup yields CDR1 LGHDT and CDR2 YNNKEL (reference sequence). CDR3 length equals 14 residues. Trimming removed 1 base from V and 0 bases from J, with 4 bases in between.

DNA for the CDR3: TGTGCCAGCAGTCTTCTATGGGGGAGTAGAGCCGGGGAGCTGTTTTTT. As protein: CASSLLWGSRAGELFF. This rearrangement joins TRBV27 to TRBJ2-2; D tentatively reads TRBD1 or TRBD2 (5 bases each). This CDR3 is 16 amino acids long. Deletions cut 5 bases from V and 6 bases from J, with 19 bases between. Per the germline V gene, CDR1 is MNHEY and CDR2 is SMNVEV (reference sequence).

This clonotype has just a few counts. The J gene is TRBJ2-1, the V gene TRBV12-3 or TRBV12-4; TRBD2 is a possible D gene (5 bases). The CDR3 totals 16 residues. V shed 6 bases and J shed 0 bases, with 15 bases lying between them. DNA of the CDR3: TGTGCCAGCAGCCCGGACTGGCTGAGCTCCTACAATGAGCAGTTCTTC. Residues: CASSPDWLSSYNEQFF.

This clonotype has a handful of counts. This chain links TRBV18 with TRBJ2-3, with 9 positions matching TRBD1. This CDR3 contains 14 residues. V shed 5 bases and J 1 base; nucleotides not matched to a gene: 1. Germline loops: CDR1 KGHSH, CDR2 LQKENI. The CDR3 DNA follows: TGTGCCAGCTCAAGGACAGGGGGCACAGATACGCAGTATTTT. Its translation is CASSRTGGTDTQYF. The full variable domain, completed using reference TRBV18 and TRBJ2-3, is NAGVMQNPRHLVRRRGQEARLRCSPMKGHSHVYWYRQLPEEGLKFMVYLQKENIIDESGMPKERFSAEFPKEGPSILRIQQVVRGDSAAYFCASSRTGGTDTQYFGPGTRLTVL.

The chain combines TRBV18 with TRBJ2-7, with 8 nucleotides matching TRBD1. Germline loops: CDR1 KGHSH, CDR2 LQKENI. The CDR3 sequence is 14 residues long. V dropped 3 bases and J dropped 2; count of bases not matched to a gene: 3. CDR3 DNA: TGTGCCAGCTCACCGGGACAGGTTACCTACGAGCAGTACGTC. Its protein product is CASSPGQVTYEQYV.